The 5 T cell receptor beta chains listed next were all sequenced from one sample in a study of T-cell reconstitution after alpha-beta-depleted transplantation in children. For TCRbeta, the library was prepared with unique molecular identifiers. In TCRdb, the PCR reads were re-called with MiXCR into one record per CDR3 protein. This sample has about 210,000 distinct CDR3 sequences; approximately 19% occur once, and the top ten carry approximately 40%. This material consisted of PBMCs, mostly from graft donor cells, taken 360 days after TCRalphabeta/CD19-depleted stem cell transplant. These receptors were collected from a male patient aged 2 to 10 who had a stem cell transplant for acute lymphoblastic leukemia, so the T cells may come from the graft donor.

The chain joins TRBV24-1 to TRBJ2-2; TRBD1 matches at 8 bases. The CDR3 has 13 amino acids. Germline V gene lookup returns CDR1 KGHDR and CDR2 SFDVKD. Losses at the gene ends were 4 bases for V and 7 bases for J; bases not matched to a gene: 1. DNA of the CDR3: TGTGCCACCAGTGAGACAGGGGACGGGGAGCTGTTTTTT. Translation gives CATSETGDGELFF.

This clonotype appeared many times. CDR3: CASSLTATGISYEQYF. The CDR3 DNA reads as TGTGCCAGCAGCTTAACCGCGACAGGGATATCCTACGAGCAGTACTTC. This chain uses TRBV7-3 with TRBJ2-7; 7 nucleotides agree with TRBD1. Germline-derived CDR1 and CDR2 are SGHTA and FQGTGA. The CDR3 is 16 residues long. V was pared by 0 bases and J by 1 base, with 6 bases of the junction left unmatched.

Only a few counts were recorded for this clonotype. This sequence joins TRBV4-2 and TRBJ1-5, with D hard to call. Trimming removed 1 base at V and 7 bases at J, with 8 bases between. CDR1 and CDR2 from the germline V gene are LGHNA and YNFKEQ. The CDR3 contains 13 residues. The CDR3 here is CASSQVRAQPQHF. The CDR3 DNA is TGTGCCAGCAGCCAAGTACGGGCCCAGCCCCAGCATTTT.

The J gene is TRBJ2-5, the V gene TRBV28; a possible D gene is TRBD1 (5 bases). Germline CDR1 reads MDHEN; CDR2 reads SYDVKM. CDR3 length: 14 residues. V lost 2 bases, J lost 8 bases, and 15 bases lay in between. The CDR3 is CASSLDGRVGTQYF. Here the CDR3 DNA reads TGTGCCAGCAGTTTAGATGGCAGGGTGGGAACCCAGTACTTC.

The rearrangement uses TRBV7-2 and TRBJ2-1; D is uncertain. Germline assignment: CDR1 SGHTA and CDR2 FQGNSA. The CDR3 runs to 13 residues. Trimming stripped 6 bases from V and 10 bases from J, with 16 bases between. The DNA for the CDR3 is TGTGCCAGCAGGGAAAAAGTTCCTGGGGAGCAGTTCTTC. Translation: CASREKVPGEQFF.